The 21 T cell receptor beta chains in this list originate from one sample, sequenced in a study of lymphopenia after photon versus proton radiotherapy. The data were produced by immunoSEQ multiplex PCR, yet TCRdb's version contains in-frame clones alone and is incomplete. The sample has about 8,300 clones; approximately 86% are singletons. Sequenced here: peripheral blood, sampled from a patient treated with photon-based radiotherapy. The source of these receptors is an elderly man with cholangiocarcinoma.

CDR3 in DNA: TGTGCCAGCAGCCTACTCCAGGGGAGGGAGCAGTACTTC. This codes for CASSLLQGREQYF. The V and J genes are TRBV6-8 and TRBJ2-7; D may be TRBD1 or TRBD2 (6 bases each). Trimming removed 6 bases at V and 7 bases at J, with 16 bases between. This CDR3 has 13 residues. Germline V gene lookup returns CDR1 MNHGY and CDR2 SAAAGT.

The chain joins TRBV2 to TRBJ2-7; D is possibly TRBD1 (6 bases). The CDR3 runs to 15 residues. Germline V gives CDR1 SNHLY, CDR2 FYNNEI. V was clipped by 0 bases and J by 3 bases, with 12 bases between them. The CDR3 nucleotides are TGTGCCAGCAGTGAAGCATGGGGACAAGGCTACGAGCAGTACTTC. Protein: CASSEAWGQGYEQYF.

The chain employs TRBV16 and TRBJ2-7; unclear D gene. The CDR3 totals 12 residues. Trimming shortened V by 0 bases and J by 4 bases, and 4 bases separated the two germline ends. The germline CDR1 and CDR2 sequences are KGHSY and FQNENV. The CDR3 protein is CASSQSLYEQYF. The CDR3 bases are TGTGCCAGCAGCCAATCCTTGTACGAGCAGTACTTC.

For the CDR3, the DNA is TGTGCCAGCAGCTTAGATGAGCCGGGGGACTACGAGCAGTACTTC. The encoded protein is CASSLDEPGDYEQYF. The chain joins TRBV11-2 to TRBJ2-7; weak D call: TRBD2 (6 bases). Germline CDR1 SGHAT, CDR2 FQNNGV. The length of the CDR3 is 15 residues. Deletions cut 0 bases from V and 3 bases from J, with 12 bases between.

V usage is TRBV4-2 and J usage is TRBJ1-1; D uncertain. The CDR3 loop spans 15 amino acids. Per germline, CDR1 LGHNA and CDR2 YNFKEQ. The V and J ends lost 1 base and 1 base respectively, with 10 bases between them. CDR3 residues: CASSQVMVGNTEAFF. The CDR3 coding sequence is TGTGCCAGCAGCCAAGTTATGGTCGGGAACACTGAAGCTTTCTTT.

V usage is TRBV9 and J usage is TRBJ2-2; D is undetermined. The ends were cut back, 0 bases at V and 3 bases at J, with 6 bases in the middle. The germline gives CDR1 SGDLS, CDR2 YYNGEE. The CDR3 runs 14 residues. The CDR3 region is CASSVAPYTGELFF. The CDR3 DNA follows: TGTGCCAGCAGCGTAGCACCTTACACCGGGGAGCTGTTTTTT.

The V call is TRBV28, the J call TRBJ2-1; tentatively, D is TRBD2 (6 bases). The CDR3 sequence is 15 residues long. The V end lost 3 bases, the J end lost 0 bases, and 9 bases lay between the germline ends. CDR1 and CDR2 from the germline V gene are MDHEN and SYDVKM. Here the CDR3 DNA reads TGTGCCAGCAGTTTGGACTATATCTCCTACAATGAGCAGTTCTTC. Its protein is CASSLDYISYNEQFF.

The chain uses TRBV14 and TRBJ1-2, with a tentative D call TRBD1 (5 bases). Germline V gene sequence: CDR1 SGHDN, CDR2 FVKESK. V lost 2 bases to trimming and J lost 2 bases, with 12 bases between them. The CDR3 sequence is 15 residues long. In nucleotides, the CDR3 is TGTGCCAGCAGCCAATTTCGGGGCTGGAACTATGGCTACACCTTC. It codes for CASSQFRGWNYGYTF.

The rearrangement uses TRBV25-1 and TRBJ1-5; TRBD1 aligns across 7 bases. Germline CDR1 MGHDK, CDR2 SYGVNS. After removal of 4 bases from V and 7 bases from J, the junction contained 4 bases not matched to a gene. CDR3 length: 13 residues. In nucleotides, the CDR3 is TGTGCCAGCAGTGGATCAGGGGGGCAGCCCCAGCATTTT. Residues: CASSGSGGQPQHF.

The chain recombines TRBV5-1 with TRBJ2-5; D is uncertain. This CDR3 contains 15 residues. Germline values: CDR1 SGHRS, CDR2 YFSETQ. Trimming stripped 0 bases from V and 1 base from J, with 10 bases between. The chain's CDR3 is CASSLVGRTQETQYF. The CDR3, as DNA: TGCGCCAGCAGCTTGGTAGGCAGGACCCAAGAGACCCAGTACTTC.

The chain links TRBV28 to TRBJ1-5; 7 bases are a match to TRBD1. CDR1 and CDR2 (germline): MDHEN, SYDVKM. The CDR3 is made up of 13 amino acids. The ends lost 7 bases at V and 6 bases at J; junction bases unmatched: 6. The CDR3 reads CASNRQGGQPQHF. In nucleotides, the CDR3 is TGTGCCAGCAACCGGCAGGGGGGTCAGCCCCAGCATTTT.

This clone was recorded a few times. The gene calls are TRBV20-1 and TRBJ2-7; no reliable D call. The CDR3 consists of 10 residues. CDR1 is DFQATT, CDR2 SNEGSKA, per germline (reference sequence). The CDR3 coding sequence is TGCACCAACCAAGCCTACGAGCAGTACTTC. It specifies CTNQAYEQYF.

V usage is TRBV9 and J usage is TRBJ1-4; D is uncertain. The CDR3 length is 14 residues. V was cut by 2 bases and J by 8 bases, with 13 bases left in between. Germline V gives CDR1 SGDLS, CDR2 YYNGEE. The CDR3 region is CASSVGLSTEKLFF. In nucleotides, the CDR3 is TGTGCCAGCAGCGTTGGACTGAGTACCGAAAAACTGTTTTTT.

The chain uses TRBV6-6 and TRBJ2-1; D may match TRBD1 or TRBD2 (5 bases each). Germline assignment: CDR1 MNHNY and CDR2 SVGAGI (reference sequence). V was clipped by 6 bases and J by 2 bases, with 17 bases between them. This CDR3 spans 16 amino acids. The CDR3 DNA reads TGTGCCAGCAGCTGGGGGATCCCGACAGCCTACAATGAGCAGTTCTTC. Translating it yields CASSWGIPTAYNEQFF.

The count of this clone is one. V gene TRBV7-3 combines with J gene TRBJ2-2, with TRBD1 identical over 7 bases. J gave up 4 bases and V 8 bases, and 13 bases lay outside the gene matches. CDR1 and CDR2 from the germline V gene are SGHTA and FQGTGA. CDR3 size: 16 residues. CDR3 coding DNA: TGTGCCAGCCGGACGGAAACGACAGGGACCACCGGGGAGCTGTTTTTT. Protein product: CASRTETTGTTGELFF.

J is TRBJ2-1 and V is TRBV5-1; either TRBD1 or TRBD2 may supply D (5 bases each). Trimming cost V 4 bases and J 4 bases, with 12 bases left between them. Germline V gene sequence: CDR1 SGHRS, CDR2 YFSETQ. The CDR3 is 14 amino acids. In DNA, the CDR3 is TGCGCCAGCAGCCCGGGGACGTTTTACAATGAGCAGTTCTTC. Residues: CASSPGTFYNEQFF.

CDR3 loop: CASSLAGSHGYTF. The CDR3 DNA sequence: TGTGCCAGCAGCTTGGCGGGTTCGCATGGCTACACCTTC. The chain carries TRBV5-6 and TRBJ1-2; D unresolved. V shed 0 bases and J shed 6 bases, with 9 bases lying between them. The length of the CDR3 is 13 residues. Per germline, CDR1 SGHDT and CDR2 YYEEEE.

The chain is built from TRBV28 and TRBJ2-7; D gene ambiguous. The CDR3 runs to 14 residues. V lost 6 bases to trimming and J lost 2 bases, with 14 bases between them. In germline, CDR1 is MDHEN, CDR2 SYDVKM. CDR3 loop: CASRHASNPYEQYF. The CDR3 nucleotides read TGTGCCAGCAGACACGCGAGCAATCCCTACGAGCAGTACTTC.

The genes are TRBV5-4 and TRBJ1-1, with D possibly TRBD1 on 5 matching bases. V shed 4 bases and J shed 1 base, with 8 bases lying between them. The germline V gene encodes CDR1 SGHNT and CDR2 YYREEE (reference sequence). The CDR3 covers 13 residues. CDR3 bases: TGTGCCAGCAGCATACAGGCGAACACTGAAGCTTTCTTT. Protein product: CASSIQANTEAFF.

The CDR3 bases are TGTGCCAGCAGCCGACAGGGGGCCGATGAGCAGTTCTTC. As protein: CASSRQGADEQFF. The rearrangement joins TRBV5-4 to TRBJ2-1, with 10 bases aligning to TRBD1. The CDR3 sequence is 13 residues long. From germline, CDR1 is SGHNT and CDR2 YYREEE (reference sequence). V lost 4 bases and J lost 8; bases outside the gene matches: 3.

The chain has TRBV5-6 and TRBJ2-7; D might be TRBD1 (6 bases). The CDR3 extends over 15 amino acids. Germline V gives CDR1 SGHDT, CDR2 YYEEEE. V dropped 1 base and J dropped 0 bases, with 11 bases sitting between them. In DNA form, the CDR3 reads TGTGCCAGCAGCTTGTGGGGACAAAGCTCCTACGAGCAGTACTTC. Its protein is CASSLWGQSSYEQYF.